This is a list of T cell receptor beta chains from one sample in a study of regulatory T cells in long-lasting Graves disease. One entry per CDR3 protein, called by TCRdb with MiXCR from the multiplex PCR reads. The sample has around 320,000 distinct CDR3 sequences, approximately 15% seen once. The same sample was also studied in work on T cells in Graves' hyperthyroidism and ophthalmopathy.

The material was peripheral blood mononuclear cells (PBMCs), obtained at new diagnosis, from a patient treated with antithyroid drugs. These receptors were taken from a middle-aged man with Graves disease. CDR3s include the opening cysteine and the closing phenylalanine or tryptophan. D genes are given only for firm matches. A row's size may be missing; if present it is once, few, many or a size class.

TRBV2	.	many	TRBJ2-7	CVSAIQGSGSYEQYF	TGTGTCTCAGCTATACAGGGCAGTGGCTCCTACGAGCAGTACTTC
TRBV7-2	.	few	TRBJ1-4	CASSLGWADNEKLFF	TGTGCCAGCAGCTTAGGGTGGGCAGACAATGAAAAACTGTTTTTT
TRBV30	TRBD1	few	TRBJ1-3	CAWRAKGAPASGNTIYF	TGTGCCTGGAGGGCTAAGGGGGCACCTGCTTCTGGAAACACCATATATTTT
TRBV20-1	.	many	TRBJ2-5	CSASDPNQETQYF	TGCAGTGCTAGCGACCCGAACCAAGAGACCCAGTACTTC
TRBV12-3/TRBV12-4	.	many	TRBJ1-1	CASTPLTGGTEAFF	TGTGCCAGCACTCCCTTGACTGGGGGCACTGAAGCTTTCTTT
TRBV20-1	TRBD1	many	TRBJ1-6	CSARGQVNSPLHF	TGCAGTGCTAGGGGACAGGTTAATTCACCCCTCCACTTT
TRBV6-2/TRBV6-3	TRBD1	many	TRBJ2-1	CASRSQGSPYNEQFF	TGTGCCAGCAGATCACAGGGGTCCCCTTACAATGAGCAGTTCTTC
TRBV7-9	.	many	TRBJ2-5	CASSLIPLRETQYF	TGTGCCAGCAGCTTAATTCCCCTTCGAGAGACCCAGTACTTC
TRBV20-1	TRBD2	.	TRBJ2-3	CSAREPSGGGTQYF	TGCAGTGCTAGAGAGCCTAGCGGGGGGGGTACGCAGTATTTT
TRBV15	.	many	TRBJ2-7	CATSRDRAGREQYF	TGTGCCACCAGCAGAGATCGGGCGGGGAGGGAGCAGTACTTC
TRBV18	TRBD1	many	TRBJ1-5	CASSLGTVSNQPQHF	TGTGCCAGCTCACTTGGGACAGTTAGCAATCAGCCCCAGCATTTT
TRBV5-8	TRBD2	.	TRBJ2-5	CASSSVRLAGLETQYF	TGTGCCAGCAGCTCAGTTCGACTAGCGGGGTTGGAGACCCAGTACTTC
TRBV7-2	TRBD1	few	TRBJ2-7	CANSTQTGGYEQYF	TGTGCCAACAGCACCCAGACAGGGGGCTACGAGCAGTACTTC
TRBV9	TRBD1	.	TRBJ2-7	CASSLAGTAYEQYF	TGTGCCAGCAGCTTGGCCGGGACAGCCTACGAGCAGTACTTC
TRBV7-9	.	few	TRBJ1-1	CASSFSQGEAFF	TGTGCCAGCAGCTTCAGTCAGGGAGAAGCTTTCTTT
TRBV9	.	.	TRBJ1-2	CASSVGGVAPGYTF	TGTGCCAGCAGCGTCGGCGGGGTAGCCCCGGGCTACACCTTC
TRBV6-1	.	few	TRBJ2-4	CASRDEGSKNIQYF	TGTGCCAGCAGGGACGAGGGTTCCAAAAACATTCAGTACTTC
TRBV11-1	TRBD1	many	TRBJ1-1	CASSRDRGRRYTEAFF	TGTGCCAGCAGCCGGGACAGGGGGCGTCGGTACACTGAAGCTTTCTTT
TRBV7-2	TRBD2	many	TRBJ2-5	CASSLAGSGETQYF	TGTGCCAGCAGCCTAGCGGGGTCGGGAGAGACCCAGTACTTC
TRBV14	TRBD2	many	TRBJ2-3	CASSHPLAADTQYF	TGTGCCAGCAGCCATCCACTAGCGGCAGATACGCAGTATTTT
TRBV27	.	many	TRBJ2-3	CASSFRGVGTDTQYF	TGTGCCAGCAGTTTCCGAGGGGTCGGCACAGATACGCAGTATTTT
TRBV11-1	.	many	TRBJ2-7	CASSDWDSPYEQYF	TGTGCCAGCAGCGACTGGGACTCACCCTACGAGCAGTACTTC
TRBV7-2	.	many	TRBJ2-2	CASSTRTGELFF	TGTGCCAGCAGCACGCGCACCGGGGAGCTGTTTTTT